This T cell receptor beta chain was found in a study of yellow fever vaccine responses in identical twins. From germline, CDR1 is MNHEY and CDR2 SVGEGT. The CDR3 is made up of 15 amino acids. J lost 5 bases, V lost 8 bases, and 13 bases had no gene match. Notes on this clonotype: Its antigen is as yet unknown.

Regarding the study as a whole: The T cell response to vaccination in identical twins was reportedly partly convergent and partly personalized.

TCRdb recomputed calls from the RT-PCR reads with MiXCR, one row per CDR3 protein. The table has about 3,100 distinct CDR3 sequences, around 83% seen once. J is TRBJ2-7 and V is TRBV6-2 or TRBV6-3, with 9 nucleotides matching TRBD2. The sequence was obtained from a young woman who received the yellow fever vaccine. The sample consisted of T cells from blood (PBMCs), unsorted or a sorted subset (not recorded which), taken before or after yellow fever vaccination (not recorded which). This chain's CDR3 is CASRAGGQRIHEQYF. Written as DNA, the CDR3 is TGTGCCAGCCGAGCGGGAGGCCAGCGAATCCACGAGCAGTACTTC.